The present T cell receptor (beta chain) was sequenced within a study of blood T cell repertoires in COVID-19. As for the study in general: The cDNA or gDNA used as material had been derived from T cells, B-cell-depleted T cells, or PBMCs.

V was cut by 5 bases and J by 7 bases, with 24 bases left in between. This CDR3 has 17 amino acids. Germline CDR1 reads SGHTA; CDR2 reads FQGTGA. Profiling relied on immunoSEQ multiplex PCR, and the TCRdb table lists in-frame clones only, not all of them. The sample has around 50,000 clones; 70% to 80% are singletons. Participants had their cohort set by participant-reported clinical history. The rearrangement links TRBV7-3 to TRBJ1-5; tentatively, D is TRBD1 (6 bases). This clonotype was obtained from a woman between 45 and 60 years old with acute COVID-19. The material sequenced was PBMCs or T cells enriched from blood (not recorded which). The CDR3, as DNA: TGTGCCAGCAGCCTTAGAGGACAGAAGGGGGGGAGGCAGCCCCAGCATTTT. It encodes CASSLRGQKGGRQPQHF.